One and the same sample provided the 4 T cell receptor beta chains below, sequenced in a study of blood T cell repertoires in COVID-19 (dated by TCRdb to between 2020 and 2021). Libraries were built with the immunoSEQ multiplex PCR assay. TCRdb mirrors the immuneACCESS table, restricted to in-frame sequences. Some clones are absent from its copies; in checked studies, under half trace to an unresolved V gene, and the reason for the others is unknown. The sample has around 130,000 clones on record, approximately 84% of them singletons. The top ten constitute around 13% of the sample. Material: peripheral blood. The receptors were gathered from a human donor in a cohort sampled during active COVID-19.

CDR3 residues: CASSATGFYGYTF. DNA for the CDR3: TGTGCCAGCAGCGCGACAGGGTTCTATGGCTACACCTTC. V usage is TRBV9 and J usage is TRBJ1-2, with TRBD1 identical over 7 bases. Germline V CDR1 and CDR2: SGDLS, YYNGEE. V lost 3 bases and J lost 4; bases outside the gene matches: 3. The CDR3 totals 13 residues.

The V and J genes are TRBV10-2 and TRBJ2-7; 8 nucleotides match TRBD1. CDR3 length equals 12 residues. The trim removed 8 bases at V and 2 bases at J, leaving 2 bases unmatched. Germline assignment: CDR1 WSHSY and CDR2 SAAADI. The chain's CDR3 is CASGQGPYEQYF. The CDR3 coding sequence is TGCGCCAGCGGACAGGGACCCTACGAGCAGTACTTC.

The J gene is TRBJ2-3, the V gene TRBV4-1; 10 bases line up with TRBD1. CDR1 is MGHRA and CDR2 is YSYEKL in the germline V gene. With 4 bases clipped from V and 3 bases from J, the junction kept 7 bases outside the gene matches. The CDR3 covers 16 residues. The DNA of the CDR3 is TGCGCCAGCAGCCGCGGGGGACAGGGGCGAACAGATACGCAGTATTTT. Its translation is CASSRGGQGRTDTQYF.

This chain uses TRBV5-1 with TRBJ1-2; TRBD1 is a possible D gene (5 bases). The CDR3 spans 15 residues. Germline CDR1 SGHRS, CDR2 YFSETQ. The V end was cut by 3 bases, the J end by 4 bases, with 16 bases between. The CDR3 nucleotides are TGCGCCAGCAGCTCGCAGGGAACGATGAGCTATGGCTACACCTTC. Translated: CASSSQGTMSYGYTF.